The 24 T cell receptor beta chains in this list originate from one sample, sequenced in a study of T cell responses to AZD1222 COVID-19 vaccine. Here immunoSEQ multiplex PCR was the method, and the copy in TCRdb shows in-frame clones only, minus some. Of approximately 140,000 clones listed, more than 90% are singletons. The starting material was peripheral blood, obtained 28 days after the second AZD1222 dose. The receptors come from an adult who received the AZD1222 COVID-19 vaccine.

In this sample, this clone turned up once. The chain uses TRBV4-3 and TRBJ1-1; D uncertain. Germline CDR1 LGHNA, CDR2 YSLEER. V dropped 3 bases and J dropped 1 base, with 9 bases sitting between them. The CDR3 is 14 amino acids. CDR3 DNA: TGCGCCAGCAGCCAGCAACAGCAGAACACTGAAGCTTTCTTT. Protein: CASSQQQQNTEAFF.

The chain carries TRBV11-3 and TRBJ1-1, with TRBD1 identical over 7 bases. The V segment lost 3 bases and the J segment 1 base; nucleotides outside the gene matches: 2. Germline CDR1 is SGHNT and CDR2 is YENEEA. The CDR3 sequence is 14 residues long. Written as DNA, the CDR3 is TGTGCCAGCAGCTTGGGACAGTCGAACACTGAAGCTTTCTTT. Translating gives CASSLGQSNTEAFF.

V is TRBV3-1 (or the pseudogene TRBV3-2) and J is TRBJ1-3, with TRBD1 as a possible D gene (6 bases). The V gene lost 8 bases and the J gene lost 0 bases, with 11 bases spanning the gap. Germline assignment: CDR1 LGHDT and CDR2 YNNKEL (reference sequence). CDR3 length: 14 residues. This CDR3 reads CASGTGSSGNTIYF. Written as DNA, the CDR3 is TGTGCCAGCGGTACAGGGTCCTCTGGAAACACCATATATTTT.

The chain combines TRBV5-1 with TRBJ1-1, with TRBD1 identical over 7 bases. Germline values: CDR1 SGHRS, CDR2 YFSETQ. CDR3 length: 14 amino acids. V gave up 7 bases and J gave up 4 bases; unmatched junction bases: 10. The CDR3 sequence: CASGSETGTTEAFF. The CDR3, as DNA: TGCGCCAGCGGGTCCGAGACAGGGACCACTGAAGCTTTCTTT.

CDR3 loop: CASSTGGYTF. In nucleotides, the CDR3 is TGTGCCAGCAGTACGGGTGGCTACACCTTC. V gene TRBV2 combines with J gene TRBJ1-2; D uncertain. Trimming took 5 bases from V and 7 from J, leaving 5 bases between them. CDR1 SNHLY and CDR2 FYNNEI come from the germline V gene. The CDR3 contains 10 residues.

The CDR3: CASSYSGDTQPQHF. In nucleotides, the CDR3 is TGTGCCAGCAGTTACTCCGGGGATACTCAGCCCCAGCATTTT. This rearrangement joins TRBV6-5 to TRBJ1-5, with no clear D. This CDR3 is built from 14 residues. V was clipped by 0 bases and J by 6 bases, with 9 bases between them. Germline CDR1 MNHEY, CDR2 SVGAGI.

The chain carries TRBV7-8 and TRBJ1-2, with D unclear. The V and J ends lost 2 bases and 6 bases respectively, with 13 bases between them. CDR1 is SGHVS and CDR2 is FQNEAQ in the germline V gene. The CDR3 is made up of 14 amino acids. The CDR3 reads CASSLSQRVNGYTF. CDR3 DNA: TGTGCCAGCAGCTTAAGCCAGAGGGTCAATGGCTACACCTTC. Full variable domain (outside the CDR3, taken from reference TRBV7-8 and TRBJ1-2): GAGVSQSPRYKVAKRGQDVALRCDPISGHVSLFWYQQALGQGPEFLTYFQNEAQLDKSGLPSDRFFAERPEGSVSTLKIQRTQQEDSAVYLCASSLSQRVNGYTFGSGTRLTVV.

J is TRBJ2-1 and V is TRBV5-4; 9 bases match TRBD2. V lost 0 bases, J lost 7 bases, and 8 bases stayed unmatched. CDR3 length equals 16 residues. CDR1 is SGHNT and CDR2 is YYREEE in the germline V gene (reference sequence). CDR3 protein: CASSLAWREGKNEQFF. CDR3 nucleotides: TGTGCCAGCAGCTTGGCCTGGCGGGAGGGTAAGAATGAGCAGTTCTTC.

J is TRBJ1-2 and V is TRBV5-1; 9 bases are shared with TRBD1. This CDR3 has 13 amino acids. The germline CDR1 and CDR2 sequences are SGHRS and YFSETQ. The V segment lost 4 bases and the J segment 6 bases; nucleotides outside the gene matches: 4. CDR3 sequence (DNA): TGCGCCAGCAGCGCGGGACAGGGAGATGGCTACACCTTC. Residues: CASSAGQGDGYTF.

This clone was counted once. The chain couples TRBV7-3 to TRBJ2-1; D remains unclear. The V and J ends lost 6 bases and 0 bases respectively, with 9 bases between them. Germline V gene lookup returns CDR1 SGHTA and CDR2 FQGTGA. CDR3 size: 14 residues. CDR3 in DNA: TGTGCCAGCAGGCCCGGGTCCTCCTACAATGAGCAGTTCTTC. Translation: CASRPGSSYNEQFF.

This chain joins TRBV4-1 and TRBJ2-1, with 15 nucleotides matching TRBD2. The CDR3 has 18 amino acids. V was pared by 1 base and J by 2 bases, with 3 bases of the junction left unmatched. CDR1 MGHRA and CDR2 YSYEKL come from the germline V gene. CDR3 sequence reads: CASSQGGLAGGPYNEQFF. CDR3 in DNA: TGCGCCAGCAGCCAAGGGGGACTAGCGGGAGGACCCTACAATGAGCAGTTCTTC.

The chain combines TRBV6-5 with TRBJ1-5; tentative D call: TRBD1 (5 bases). Germline V lookup: CDR1 MNHEY, CDR2 SVGAGI. The CDR3 is made up of 13 amino acids. Trimming stripped 5 bases from V and 4 bases from J, with 9 bases between. This CDR3 is CASSRDRNQPQHF. CDR3 DNA sequence: TGTGCCAGCAGTCGCGACAGAAATCAGCCCCAGCATTTT.

The chain employs TRBV4-1 and TRBJ1-2; the match to TRBD1 covers 10 bases. CDR1 is MGHRA, CDR2 YSYEKL, per germline. The CDR3 spans 13 residues. V dropped 4 bases and J dropped 7; count of bases not matched to a gene: 3. CDR3 DNA sequence: TGCGCCAGCAGCCCGACAGGGGGCCCTGGCTACACCTTC. Protein: CASSPTGGPGYTF.

This clone was observed a few times. This rearrangement joins TRBV30 to TRBJ1-5; D might be TRBD1 (6 bases). The CDR3 runs to 16 residues. Deletions cut 3 bases from V and 1 base from J, with 16 bases between. In germline, CDR1 is GTSNPN, CDR2 SVGIG (reference sequence). This chain's CDR3 is CAWSQRGSLSNQPQHF. CDR3 coding DNA: TGTGCCTGGAGCCAAAGGGGGAGTCTCAGCAATCAGCCCCAGCATTTT.

The chain has TRBV27 and TRBJ2-3, with 8 nucleotides matching TRBD2. V was pared by 7 bases and J by 2 bases, with 8 bases of the junction left unmatched. The CDR3 length is 15 residues. CDR1 is MNHEY, CDR2 SMNVEV, per germline (reference sequence). In DNA form, the CDR3 reads TGTGCCAGCAAGTGGCGGGGGGCCTCCACAGATACGCAGTATTTT. Residues: CASKWRGASTDTQYF.

This clone appeared once. The chain carries TRBV18 and TRBJ2-3; tentative D call: TRBD1 (5 bases). Germline CDR1 is KGHSH and CDR2 is LQKENI. Trimming stripped 5 bases from V and 4 bases from J, with 22 bases between. The CDR3 runs 17 residues. CDR3 loop: CASSEERRRQTPDTQYF. CDR3 nucleotide sequence: TGTGCCAGCTCAGAGGAACGACGTCGACAGACGCCAGATACGCAGTATTTT.

This chain joins TRBV7-9 and TRBJ1-6; D is undetermined. Germline CDR1 and CDR2: SEHNR and FQNEAQ (reference sequence). The CDR3 has 14 residues. Trimming took 1 base from V and 2 from J, leaving 3 bases between them. This CDR3 is CASSLDPYNSPLHF. CDR3 nucleotides: TGTGCCAGCAGCTTAGACCCCTATAATTCACCCCTCCACTTT. The full variable domain, completed using reference TRBV7-9 and TRBJ1-6, is DTGVSQNPRHKITKRGQNVTFRCDPISEHNRLYWYRQTLGQGPEFLTYFQNEAQLEKSRLLSDRFSAERPKGSFSTLEIQRTEQGDSAMYLCASSLDPYNSPLHFGNGTRLTVT.

The V and J genes are TRBV7-2 and TRBJ1-3, with D perhaps matching TRBD1 (5 bases). Trimming took off 1 base at V and 4 bases at J, with 5 bases between the two ends. The CDR3 contains 13 residues. Germline CDR1 SGHTA, CDR2 FQGNSA. This CDR3 is CASSLGDGNTIYF. The DNA of the CDR3 is TGTGCCAGCAGCTTAGGGGACGGAAACACCATATATTTT. Full variable domain (rest looked up from reference TRBV7-2 and TRBJ1-3): GAGVSQSPSNKVTEKGKDVELRCDPISGHTALYWYRQSLGQGLEFLIYFQGNSAPDKSGLPSDRFSAERTGGSVSTLTIQRTQQEDSAVYLCASSLGDGNTIYFGEGSWLTVV.

The chain couples TRBV14 to TRBJ1-1; D gene uncertain. Germline values: CDR1 SGHDN, CDR2 FVKESK. The V and J ends lost 0 bases and 1 base respectively, with 6 bases between them. The CDR3 is 14 amino acids. The chain's CDR3 is CASSQDWANTEAFF. In DNA, the CDR3 is TGTGCCAGCAGCCAAGACTGGGCGAACACTGAAGCTTTCTTT.

V and J are TRBV4-1 and TRBJ1-4; D might be TRBD1 (5 bases). V was shortened by 5 bases and J by 4 bases, with 11 bases between the two germline ends. The CDR3 is 14 residues long. Germline CDR1 MGHRA, CDR2 YSYEKL. The CDR3 nucleotides are TGCGCCAGCAGCTGGACACGGAGTAATGAAAAACTGTTTTTT. The encoded protein is CASSWTRSNEKLFF.

The genes are TRBV10-3 and TRBJ2-1; D gene uncertain. CDR1 is ENHRY and CDR2 is SYGVKD in the germline V gene. V was clipped by 0 bases and J by 0 bases, with 9 bases between them. CDR3 size: 16 residues. The CDR3 sequence: CAISESGINSYNEQFF. CDR3 in DNA: TGTGCCATCAGTGAGTCGGGAATAAACTCCTACAATGAGCAGTTCTTC.

V is TRBV4-1 and J is TRBJ1-6, with 7 nucleotides matching TRBD1. The CDR3 length is 18 residues. After removal of 4 bases from V and 0 bases from J, the junction contained 9 bases not matched to a gene. Germline lookup yields CDR1 MGHRA and CDR2 YSYEKL. Here the CDR3 reads CASSPRDRHSSYNSPLHF. CDR3 DNA sequence: TGCGCCAGCAGCCCCAGGGACAGACATAGCTCCTATAATTCACCCCTCCACTTT.

This chain joins TRBV4-1 and TRBJ2-1, with D hard to call. CDR3 size: 15 residues. V lost 4 bases and J 3 bases, leaving 13 bases between the germline ends. Per germline, CDR1 MGHRA and CDR2 YSYEKL. In DNA form, the CDR3 reads TGCGCCAGCAGCCTTGGGCAACTCAGCTACAATGAGCAGTTCTTC. This gives the protein CASSLGQLSYNEQFF.

The chain carries TRBV7-3 and TRBJ1-1; weak D call: TRBD1 (5 bases). V was cut by 5 bases and J by 4 bases, with 11 bases left in between. CDR1 is SGHTA, CDR2 FQGTGA, per germline. The CDR3 runs to 13 residues. For the CDR3, the DNA is TGTGCCAGCAGCCGAGGGGTTAGCACTGAAGCTTTCTTT. This codes for CASSRGVSTEAFF.